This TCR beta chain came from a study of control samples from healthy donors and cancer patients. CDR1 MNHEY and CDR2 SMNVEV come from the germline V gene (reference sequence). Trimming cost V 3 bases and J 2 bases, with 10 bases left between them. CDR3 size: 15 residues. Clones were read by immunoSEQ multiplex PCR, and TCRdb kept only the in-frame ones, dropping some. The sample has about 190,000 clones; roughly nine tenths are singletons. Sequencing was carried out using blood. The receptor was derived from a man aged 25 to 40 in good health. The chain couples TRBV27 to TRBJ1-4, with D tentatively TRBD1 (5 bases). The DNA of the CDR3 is TGTGCCAGCAGTTTTTCAGGGTTGACTAATGAAAAACTGTTTTTT. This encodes CASSFSGLTNEKLFF.